Listed below are T cell receptor beta chains from one sample, sequenced in a study of molecular identifiers for immune sequencing clone quantification. TCRdb analysed the PCR reads with MiXCR anew, one entry per CDR3 protein. The table has about 640,000 distinct CDR3 sequences, just under 20% seen once; the top ten hold roughly 0.85%. The specimen sequenced was naive CD8+ T cells from blood, with Jurkat cell RNA spiked in. All receptors derive from a human donor in good health. Some libraries in this study had Jurkat cell RNA spiked in. Each CDR3 is given with its conserved first and last residue. Size is omitted from some rows. Given values are once, few, many or a class for expanded clones.

len	abundance	v_gene	j_gene	CDR3aa
13	few	TRBV11-2	TRBJ2-1	CASSLVGSGSPFF
12	-	TRBV4-1	TRBJ2-7	CASSHQGSEQYF
15	few	TRBV7-2	TRBJ2-7	CASSLSERDSYEQYF
15	many	TRBV19	TRBJ2-7	CASSPRERPSYEQYF
16	-	TRBV12-3/TRBV12-4	TRBJ2-7	CASSLWGRTGTYEQYF
12	-	TRBV2	TRBJ1-1	CARDRGNAEAFF
18	few	TRBV9	TRBJ1-4	CASSVGLGEVLTNEKLFF
15	many	TRBV7-2	TRBJ2-1	CASSLIFAGADEQFF
13	-	TRBV19	TRBJ1-1	CATAGFGVTEAFF
13	-	TRBV5-3	TRBJ2-7	CASSWGGDYEQYF
13	many	TRBV4-1	TRBJ1-1	CASSQGGFTEAFF
13	many	TRBV28	TRBJ2-7	CAGRQDGGYEQYF
13	many	TRBV28	TRBJ1-1	CASTINLVTEAFF
15	many	TRBV21-1	TRBJ2-3	CASSNNIDRFNTQYF
18	few	TRBV7-3	TRBJ2-3	CASSPQPLSGTGTDTQYF